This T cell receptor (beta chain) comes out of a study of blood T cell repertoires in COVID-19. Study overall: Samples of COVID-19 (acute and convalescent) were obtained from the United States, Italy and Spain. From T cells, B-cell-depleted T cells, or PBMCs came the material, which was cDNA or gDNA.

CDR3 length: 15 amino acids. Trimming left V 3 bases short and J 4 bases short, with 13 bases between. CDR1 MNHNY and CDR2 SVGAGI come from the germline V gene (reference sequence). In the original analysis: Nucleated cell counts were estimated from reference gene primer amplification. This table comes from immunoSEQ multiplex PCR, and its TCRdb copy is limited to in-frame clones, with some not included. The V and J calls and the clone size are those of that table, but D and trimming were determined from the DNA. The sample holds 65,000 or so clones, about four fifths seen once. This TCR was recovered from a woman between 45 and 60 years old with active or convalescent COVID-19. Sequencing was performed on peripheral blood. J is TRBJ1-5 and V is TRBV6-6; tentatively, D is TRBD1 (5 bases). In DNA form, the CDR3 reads TGTGCCAGCAGTTATCCGCCAGGGCAGAATCAGCCCCAGCATTTT. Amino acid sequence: CASSYPPGQNQPQHF.